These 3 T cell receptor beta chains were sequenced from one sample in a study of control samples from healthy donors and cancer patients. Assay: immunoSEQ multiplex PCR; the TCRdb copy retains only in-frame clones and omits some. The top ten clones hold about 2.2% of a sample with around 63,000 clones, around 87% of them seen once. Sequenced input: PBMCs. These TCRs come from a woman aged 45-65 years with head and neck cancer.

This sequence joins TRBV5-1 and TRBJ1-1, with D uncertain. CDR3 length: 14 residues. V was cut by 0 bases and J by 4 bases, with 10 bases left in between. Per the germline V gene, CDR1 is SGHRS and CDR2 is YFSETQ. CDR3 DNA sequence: TGCGCCAGCAGCTTGGATCTTGCAGGCACTGAAGCTTTCTTT. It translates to CASSLDLAGTEAFF.

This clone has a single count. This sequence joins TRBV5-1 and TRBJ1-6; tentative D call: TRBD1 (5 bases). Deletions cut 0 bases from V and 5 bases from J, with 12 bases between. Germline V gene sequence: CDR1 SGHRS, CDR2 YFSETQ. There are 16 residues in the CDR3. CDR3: CASSLAGTADNSPLHF. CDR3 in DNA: TGCGCCAGCAGCTTGGCCGGGACGGCGGATAATTCACCCCTCCACTTT.

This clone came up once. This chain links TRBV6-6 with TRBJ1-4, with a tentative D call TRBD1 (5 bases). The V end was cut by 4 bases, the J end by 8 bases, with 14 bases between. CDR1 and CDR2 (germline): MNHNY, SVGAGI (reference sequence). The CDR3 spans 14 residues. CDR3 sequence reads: CASSSSLGGEKLFF. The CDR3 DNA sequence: TGTGCCAGCAGTTCAAGCTTGGGGGGGGAAAAACTGTTTTTT.